This TCR beta chain appears in the sequencing data of a study of blood T cell repertoires in COVID-19. Across the study: The United States, Italy and Spain provided the acute and convalescent COVID-19 samples. T cells, B-cell-depleted T cells, or PBMCs supplied cDNA or gDNA.

Authors' data handling: Amplification of reference gene primers was used by the study to estimate nucleated cell counts. Some clones are missing from TCRdb's copy, which holds only in-frame ones; the method was immunoSEQ multiplex PCR. V, J and clone size are taken as reported in that table, and D and trimming were inferred from the DNA itself. The sample has approximately 130,000 clones, 88% seen once. CDR1 and CDR2 (germline): MNHEY, SVGAGI. Trimming took 5 bases from V and 5 from J, leaving 15 bases between them. This CDR3 is built from 14 residues. Material for sequencing was peripheral blood. V and J are TRBV6-5 and TRBJ1-1; possible D gene TRBD1, 6 bases. This TCR was sampled from a man between 50 and 59 years old with acute or convalescent COVID-19. CDR3 DNA sequence: TGTGCCAGCAGTCAACGTAAGACAGGAACTGAAGCTTTCTTT. It translates to CASSQRKTGTEAFF.